This T cell receptor (beta chain) was recorded in a study of early T cells in non-severe SARS-CoV-2 infection. This clonotype appeared many times. Trimming cost V 6 bases and J 7 bases, with 21 bases left between them. This CDR3 has 15 residues. Germline values: CDR1 MDHEN, CDR2 SYDVKM. Via MiXCR, TCRdb re-called the 5' RACE reads, giving one row per CDR3 protein. The table lists over 35,000 distinct CDR3 sequences, approximately 5.9% of them singletons. The chain joins TRBV28 to TRBJ2-5, with D tentatively TRBD1 or TRBD2 (5 bases each). This TCR was recovered from an adult who was a healthcare worker with PCR-confirmed SARS-CoV-2 infection or an uninfected control (not recorded which). The sequencing here drew on whole blood, taken at baseline. CDR3 in amino acids: CASSGVQGNSGTQYF. In DNA, the CDR3 is TGTGCCAGCAGCGGGGTCCAGGGCAACTCGGGGACCCAGTACTTC.